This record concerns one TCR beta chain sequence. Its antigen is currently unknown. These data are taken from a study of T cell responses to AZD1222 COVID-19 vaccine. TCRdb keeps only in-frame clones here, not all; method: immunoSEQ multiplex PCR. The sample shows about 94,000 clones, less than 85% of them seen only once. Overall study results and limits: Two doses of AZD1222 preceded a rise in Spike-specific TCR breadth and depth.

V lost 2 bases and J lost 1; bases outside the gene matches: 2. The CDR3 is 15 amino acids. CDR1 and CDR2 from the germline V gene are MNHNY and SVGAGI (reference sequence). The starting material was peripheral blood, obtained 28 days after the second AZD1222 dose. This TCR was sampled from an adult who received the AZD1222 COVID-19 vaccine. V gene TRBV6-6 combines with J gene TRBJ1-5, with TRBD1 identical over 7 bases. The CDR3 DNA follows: TGTGCCAGCAGTTACGAGGGGGCGAGCAATCAGCCCCAGCATTTT. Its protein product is CASSYEGASNQPQHF.